The clone carrying this T cell receptor beta chain was seen many times. What it binds is unknown. The junction differs from germline at one of its ends, possibly a read error. CDR3 length: 14 residues. The germline V gene encodes CDR1 SGHRS and CDR2 YFSETQ. The sample belongs to a study of T cells in Graves' hyperthyroidism and ophthalmopathy. Amplification of TCR beta CDR3 regions was performed using RNA transcripts as template. RT-PCR in the first round (using the HTBI primer set) targeted the TCR CDR3. TCRdb called the multiplex PCR reads again in MiXCR, with one record for every CDR3 protein. Of hundreds of thousands of distinct CDR3 sequences detected, just over 35% appear once; the ten largest clones hold around 29%. Study outcomes and limitations: Model predictions of ophthalmopathy came a median approximately 6 months before onset.

Graves' hyperthyroidism was deemed stable absent ophthalmopathy progression within 18 months. Each diagnosis was grounded in clinical symptoms, serum thyroxine and TRAb, thyroid ultrasound, and orbital computed tomography. The chain has TRBV5-1 and TRBJ2-7; 9 positions match TRBD1. This TCR was sampled from a woman between 40 and 55 years old with Graves' hyperthyroidism. Specimen: blood. The CDR3 is CASSLGQGGYEQYF. The DNA of the CDR3 is TGTGCCAGCAGCTTGGGACAGGGAGGATACGAGCAGTACTTC.